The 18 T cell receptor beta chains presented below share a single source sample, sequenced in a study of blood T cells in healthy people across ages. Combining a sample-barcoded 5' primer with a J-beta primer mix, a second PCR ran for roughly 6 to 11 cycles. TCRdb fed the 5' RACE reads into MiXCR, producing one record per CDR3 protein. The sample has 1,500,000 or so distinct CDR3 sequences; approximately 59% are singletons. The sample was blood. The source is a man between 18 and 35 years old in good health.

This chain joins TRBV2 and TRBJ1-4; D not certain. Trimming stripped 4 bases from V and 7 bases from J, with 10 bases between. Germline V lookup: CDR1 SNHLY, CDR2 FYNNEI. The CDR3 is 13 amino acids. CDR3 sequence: CASSGTRSEKLFF. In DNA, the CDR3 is TGTGCCAGCAGTGGAACGCGAAGTGAAAAACTGTTTTTT.

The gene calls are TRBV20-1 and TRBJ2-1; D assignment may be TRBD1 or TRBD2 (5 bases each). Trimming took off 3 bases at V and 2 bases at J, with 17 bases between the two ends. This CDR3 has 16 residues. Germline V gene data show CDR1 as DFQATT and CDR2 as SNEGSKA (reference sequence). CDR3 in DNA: TGCAGTGCTAGTTCACCCCCAGGGACCCCCTACAATGAGCAGTTCTTC. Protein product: CSASSPPGTPYNEQFF.

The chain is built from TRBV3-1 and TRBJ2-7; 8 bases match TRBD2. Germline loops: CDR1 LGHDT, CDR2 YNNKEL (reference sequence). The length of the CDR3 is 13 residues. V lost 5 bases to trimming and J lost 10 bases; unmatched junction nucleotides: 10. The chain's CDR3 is CASSYQRREGQYF. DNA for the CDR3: TGTGCCAGCAGCTATCAAAGACGGGAGGGCCAGTACTTC.

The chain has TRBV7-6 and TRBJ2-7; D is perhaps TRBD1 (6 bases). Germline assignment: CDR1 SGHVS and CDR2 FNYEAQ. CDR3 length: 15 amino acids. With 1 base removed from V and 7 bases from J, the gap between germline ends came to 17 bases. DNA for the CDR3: TGTGCCAGCAGCTTAGGGGGTTACAGGGTCAATGAGCAGTACTTC. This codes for CASSLGGYRVNEQYF. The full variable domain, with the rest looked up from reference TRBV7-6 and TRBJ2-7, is GAGVSQSPRYKVTKRGQDVALRCDPISGHVSLYWYRQALGQGPEFLTYFNYEAQQDKSGLPNDRFSAERPEGSISTLTIQRTEQRDSAMYRCASSLGGYRVNEQYFGPGTRLTVT.

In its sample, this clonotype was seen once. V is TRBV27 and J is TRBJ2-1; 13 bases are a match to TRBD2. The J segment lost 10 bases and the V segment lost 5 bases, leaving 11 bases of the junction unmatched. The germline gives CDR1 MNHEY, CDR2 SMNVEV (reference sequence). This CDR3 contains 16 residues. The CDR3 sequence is CASSPRGLAGAGEQFF. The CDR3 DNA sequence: TGTGCCAGCAGTCCCAGAGGACTAGCGGGAGCGGGCGAGCAGTTCTTC.

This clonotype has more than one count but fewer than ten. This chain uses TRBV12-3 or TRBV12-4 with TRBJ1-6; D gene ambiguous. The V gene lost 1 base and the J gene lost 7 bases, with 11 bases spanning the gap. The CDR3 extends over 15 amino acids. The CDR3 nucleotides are TGTGCCAGCAGTTTAGGACCTGGAGGGAATTCACCCCTCCACTTT. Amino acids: CASSLGPGGNSPLHF.

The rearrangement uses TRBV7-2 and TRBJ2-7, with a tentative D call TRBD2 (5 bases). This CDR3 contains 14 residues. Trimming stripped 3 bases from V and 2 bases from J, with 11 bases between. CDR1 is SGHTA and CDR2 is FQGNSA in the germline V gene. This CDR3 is CASSFYHGAYEQYF. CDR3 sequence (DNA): TGTGCCAGCAGCTTCTACCACGGGGCCTACGAGCAGTACTTC. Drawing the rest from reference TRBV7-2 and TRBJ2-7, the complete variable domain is GAGVSQSPSNKVTEKGKDVELRCDPISGHTALYWYRQSLGQGLEFLIYFQGNSAPDKSGLPSDRFSAERTGGSVSTLTIQRTQQEDSAVYLCASSFYHGAYEQYFGPGTRLTVT.

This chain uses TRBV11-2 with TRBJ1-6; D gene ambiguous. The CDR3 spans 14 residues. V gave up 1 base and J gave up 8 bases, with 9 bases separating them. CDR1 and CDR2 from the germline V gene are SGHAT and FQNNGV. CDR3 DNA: TGTGCCAGCAGCTTAGGGCAGGAGGATTCACCCCTCCACTTT. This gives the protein CASSLGQEDSPLHF.

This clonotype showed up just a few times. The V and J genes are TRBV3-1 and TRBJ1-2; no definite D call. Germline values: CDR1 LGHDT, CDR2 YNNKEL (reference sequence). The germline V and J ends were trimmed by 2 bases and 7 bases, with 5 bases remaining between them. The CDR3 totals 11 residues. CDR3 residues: CASSQRSGYTF. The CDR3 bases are TGTGCCAGCAGCCAAAGGTCTGGCTACACCTTC.

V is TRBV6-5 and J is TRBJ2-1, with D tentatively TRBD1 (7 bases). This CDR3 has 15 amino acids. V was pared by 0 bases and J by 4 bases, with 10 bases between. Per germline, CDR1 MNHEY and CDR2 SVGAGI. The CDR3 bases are TGTGCCAGCAGTTACTCGGCGGGACAGTACAATGAGCAGTTCTTC. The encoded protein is CASSYSAGQYNEQFF.

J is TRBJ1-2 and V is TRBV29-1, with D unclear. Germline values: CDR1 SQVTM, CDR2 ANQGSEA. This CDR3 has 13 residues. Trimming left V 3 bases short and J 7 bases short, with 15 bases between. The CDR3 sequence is CSVEAIRGGGYTF. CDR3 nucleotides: TGCAGCGTTGAGGCCATTCGGGGAGGTGGCTACACCTTC.

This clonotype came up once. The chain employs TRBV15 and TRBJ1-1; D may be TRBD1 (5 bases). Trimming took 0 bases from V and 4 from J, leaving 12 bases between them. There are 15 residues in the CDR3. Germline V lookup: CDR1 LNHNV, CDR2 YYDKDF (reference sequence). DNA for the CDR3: TGTGCCACCAGCAGAGATCGAGTGGGGACCACTGAAGCTTTCTTT. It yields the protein CATSRDRVGTTEAFF. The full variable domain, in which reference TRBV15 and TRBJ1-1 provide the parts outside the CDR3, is DAMVIQNPRYQVTQFGKPVTLSCSQTLNHNVMYWYQQKSSQAPKLLFHYYDKDFNNEADTPDNFQSRRPNTSFCFLDIRSPGLGDTAMYLCATSRDRVGTTEAFFGQGTRLTVV.

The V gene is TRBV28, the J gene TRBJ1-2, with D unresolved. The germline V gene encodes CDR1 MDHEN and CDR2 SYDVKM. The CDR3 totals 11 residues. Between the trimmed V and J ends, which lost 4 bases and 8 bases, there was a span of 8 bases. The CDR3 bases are TGTGCCAGCAGTTACCTTCTGGGCTACACCTTC. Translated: CASSYLLGYTF.

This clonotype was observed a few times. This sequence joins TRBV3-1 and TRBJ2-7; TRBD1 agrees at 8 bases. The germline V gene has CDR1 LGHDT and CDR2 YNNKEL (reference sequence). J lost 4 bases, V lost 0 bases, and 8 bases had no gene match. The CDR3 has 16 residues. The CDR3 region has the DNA TGTGCCAGCAGCCAAGATGGTGGACAGGGTCCGTACGAGCAGTACTTC. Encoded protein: CASSQDGGQGPYEQYF.

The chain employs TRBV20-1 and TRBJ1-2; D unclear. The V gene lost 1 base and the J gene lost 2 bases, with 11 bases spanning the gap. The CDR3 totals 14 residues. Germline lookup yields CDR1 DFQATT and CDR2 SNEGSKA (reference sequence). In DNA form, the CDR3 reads TGCAGTGCTAGAGGGGGTCAGGAAAACTATGGCTACACCTTC. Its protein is CSARGGQENYGYTF.

Here the CDR3 reads CSVEEVLGYEQYF. The CDR3 DNA follows: TGCAGCGTTGAAGAGGTGTTGGGCTATGAGCAGTACTTC. The V call is TRBV29-1, the J call TRBJ2-5; D not resolved. The CDR3 length is 13 residues. The V end was cut by 0 bases, the J end by 11 bases, with 16 bases between. Germline CDR1 is SQVTM and CDR2 is ANQGSEA.

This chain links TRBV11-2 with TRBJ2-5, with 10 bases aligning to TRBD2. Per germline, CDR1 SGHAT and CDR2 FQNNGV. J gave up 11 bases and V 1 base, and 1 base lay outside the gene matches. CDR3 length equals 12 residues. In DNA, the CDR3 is TGTGCCAGCAGCTTAGCGGGACTAGCGCAGTACTTC. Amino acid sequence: CASSLAGLAQYF.

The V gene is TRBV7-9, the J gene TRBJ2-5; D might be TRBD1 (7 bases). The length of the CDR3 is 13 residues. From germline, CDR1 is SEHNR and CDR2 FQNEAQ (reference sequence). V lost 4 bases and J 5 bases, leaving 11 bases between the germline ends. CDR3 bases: TGTGCCAGCAGCTCCAGGGGGAGGGAGACCCAGTACTTC. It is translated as CASSSRGRETQYF. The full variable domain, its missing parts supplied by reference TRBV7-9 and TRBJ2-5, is DTGVSQNPRHKITKRGQNVTFRCDPISEHNRLYWYRQTLGQGPEFLTYFQNEAQLEKSRLLSDRFSAERPKGSFSTLEIQRTEQGDSAMYLCASSSRGRETQYFGPGTRLLVL.